The TCR beta chain described here comes from a study of T cells after yellow fever vaccination. TCRdb reprocessed the 5' RACE reads with MiXCR, giving one entry per CDR3 protein. Of 250,000 to 400,000 distinct CDR3 sequences in the sample, about 4% were seen once. Between the trimmed V and J ends, which lost 0 bases and 2 bases, there was a span of 10 bases. Germline CDR1 SGHNT, CDR2 YYREEE (reference sequence). The CDR3 runs 15 residues. This clonotype was detected only a few times. The receptor was isolated from a man younger than 30 who received the YFV17D yellow fever vaccine. Sequencing used PBMCs, obtained 5 days after the yellow fever booster vaccination. This chain joins TRBV5-4 and TRBJ2-3; tentatively, D is TRBD2 (6 bases). This CDR3 is CASSLDAGNTDTQYF. CDR3 sequence (DNA): TGTGCCAGCAGCTTGGACGCGGGAAACACAGATACGCAGTATTTT.